This entry lists 26 T cell receptor beta chains sequenced from one sample in a study of cytomegalovirus exposure and HLA in healthy donors. With 60 Vbeta and 13 Jbeta primers, the PCR was carried out. Generated by immunoSEQ multiplex PCR, the TCRdb table keeps only in-frame clones and is missing some. This sample yields approximately 140,000 clones, of which roughly 78% are seen a single time; around 6.5% belongs to the top ten. The specimen sequenced was PBMCs. The receptors stem from a man in his fifties in good health and CMV-seropositive.

This sequence joins TRBV10-1 and TRBJ2-1; D perhaps matches TRBD2 (6 bases). The germline CDR1 and CDR2 sequences are WNHNN and SYGVQD (reference sequence). The CDR3 loop spans 14 amino acids. Trimming removed 3 bases at V and 6 bases at J, with 12 bases between. Here the CDR3 reads CASSELGGPNEQFF. CDR3 coding DNA: TGCGCCAGCAGTGAACTGGGGGGTCCCAATGAGCAGTTCTTC.

J is TRBJ2-7 and V is TRBV11-2; D is perhaps TRBD2 (6 bases). Germline values: CDR1 SGHAT, CDR2 FQNNGV. Trimming took off 6 bases at V and 1 base at J, with 10 bases between the two ends. The CDR3 contains 13 residues. CDR3 in amino acids: CASSSGTSYEQYF. CDR3 nucleotide sequence: TGTGCCAGCAGTTCCGGGACTTCCTACGAGCAGTACTTC.

The chain links TRBV7-2 to TRBJ2-3; 12 bases line up with TRBD2. The junction had 4 bases not matched to a gene; V was cut back by 5 bases and J by 4 bases. This CDR3 contains 15 residues. The germline gives CDR1 SGHTA, CDR2 FQGNSA. The CDR3 loop is CASSDGLAGSDTQYF. In DNA, the CDR3 is TGTGCCAGCAGCGACGGACTAGCGGGATCAGATACGCAGTATTTT. The entire variable domain, with the rest obtained from reference TRBV7-2 and TRBJ2-3, is as follows: GAGVSQSPSNKVTEKGKDVELRCDPISGHTALYWYRQSLGQGLEFLIYFQGNSAPDKSGLPSDRFSAERTGGSVSTLTIQRTQQEDSAVYLCASSDGLAGSDTQYFGPGTRLTVL.

This clone was observed a few times. The chain uses TRBV18 and TRBJ1-1; D gene ambiguous. This CDR3 is 15 amino acids long. Germline assignment: CDR1 KGHSH and CDR2 LQKENI. Deletions cut 3 bases from V and 7 bases from J, with 18 bases between. The DNA of the CDR3 is TGTGCCAGCTCACCCTCTAGGACCGGGATCGGTGAAGCTTTCTTT. Protein: CASSPSRTGIGEAFF.

The chain is built from TRBV7-9 and TRBJ2-1; 9 bases are shared with TRBD1. CDR1 is SEHNR and CDR2 is FQNEAQ in the germline V gene (reference sequence). The CDR3 is 14 residues long. With 5 bases clipped from V and 5 bases from J, the junction kept 4 bases outside the gene matches. CDR3 residues: CASSGTGWNNEQFF. CDR3 DNA sequence: TGTGCCAGCAGCGGGACAGGGTGGAACAATGAGCAGTTCTTC.

V gene TRBV25-1 combines with J gene TRBJ2-2; TRBD1 agrees at 10 bases. The V and J ends lost 2 bases and 5 bases, in that order; junction bases with no gene match: 8. Germline V gene data show CDR1 as MGHDK and CDR2 as SYGVNS. There are 17 residues in the CDR3. CDR3 DNA: TGTGCCAGCAGTGAAGGGTCGACAGGGGGCAGAACCGGGGAGCTGTTTTTT. This codes for CASSEGSTGGRTGELFF.

The V and J genes are TRBV11-1 and TRBJ2-3; possibly TRBD2 for D (5 bases). Germline loops: CDR1 SGHAT, CDR2 FQDESV (reference sequence). Trimming pared 5 bases from V and 0 bases from J, leaving 15 bases between. The CDR3 is 16 amino acids. CDR3 amino acids: CASSGGGIISTDTQYF. The CDR3 DNA is TGTGCCAGCAGCGGCGGAGGTATCATAAGCACAGATACGCAGTATTTT.

There are a few counts of this clone. The chain is built from TRBV28 and TRBJ2-7, with 10 bases fitting TRBD1. Germline V gene sequence: CDR1 MDHEN, CDR2 SYDVKM. The CDR3 consists of 16 residues. Trimming at V came to 6 bases and at J to 2 bases, leaving 10 bases not matched to a gene. In DNA, the CDR3 is TGTGCCAGCAGATTTAGGGGACAGGGGCAGACCTACGAGCAGTACTTC. Its protein is CASRFRGQGQTYEQYF.

The chain recombines TRBV2 with TRBJ1-1; TRBD1 matches at 10 bases. The ends lost 2 bases at V and 8 bases at J; junction bases unmatched: 5. CDR1 and CDR2 (germline): SNHLY, FYNNEI. There are 14 residues in the CDR3. The CDR3 loop reads CASSELTGGGEAFF. As DNA, the CDR3 is TGTGCCAGCAGTGAACTGACAGGGGGCGGAGAAGCTTTCTTT. Variable domain in full (rest from reference TRBV2 and TRBJ1-1): EPEVTQTPSHQVTQMGQEVILRCVPISNHLYFYWYRQILGQKVEFLVSFYNNEISEKSEIFDDQFSVERPDGSNFTLKIRSTKLEDSAMYFCASSELTGGGEAFFGQGTRLTVV.

The chain couples TRBV5-1 to TRBJ2-7; D is possibly TRBD1 (5 bases). Germline lookup yields CDR1 SGHRS and CDR2 YFSETQ. This CDR3 has 15 amino acids. V gave up 2 bases and J gave up 1 base, with 13 bases separating them. The CDR3 spells CASSLRIGVSYEQYF. The CDR3 DNA sequence: TGCGCCAGCAGCTTAAGGATAGGGGTTTCCTACGAGCAGTACTTC.

This clone was seen a handful of times. The chain employs TRBV4-1 and TRBJ2-7; TRBD2 agrees at 8 bases. The junction had 6 bases not matched to a gene; V was cut back by 4 bases and J by 1 base. The CDR3 spans 15 residues. CDR1 and CDR2 from the germline V gene are MGHRA and YSYEKL. The CDR3 region has the DNA TGCGCCAGCAGCCTCCAGCGGGAGTCGTCCTACGAGCAGTACTTC. Its translation: CASSLQRESSYEQYF.

J is TRBJ2-2 and V is TRBV5-1; a possible D gene is TRBD2 (6 bases). The germline V and J ends were trimmed by 4 bases and 6 bases, with 16 bases remaining between them. CDR3 length equals 15 residues. Germline loops: CDR1 SGHRS, CDR2 YFSETQ. In nucleotides, the CDR3 is TGCGCCAGCAGCATCGGACTAAGGGAGGCCGGGGAGCTGTTTTTT. This encodes CASSIGLREAGELFF.

The chain joins TRBV27 to TRBJ2-3; 9 bases align to TRBD1. Germline V gene data show CDR1 as MNHEY and CDR2 as SMNVEV (reference sequence). V lost 6 bases to trimming and J lost 3 bases; unmatched junction nucleotides: 10. The CDR3 has 16 amino acids. CDR3 region: CASRFWGQGGTDTQYF. In nucleotides, the CDR3 is TGTGCCAGCAGATTCTGGGGACAGGGTGGAACAGATACGCAGTATTTT.

V usage is TRBV2 and J usage is TRBJ2-4; 8 positions match TRBD2. This CDR3 is 16 amino acids long. The germline V gene encodes CDR1 SNHLY and CDR2 FYNNEI. V was pared by 6 bases and J by 0 bases, with 7 bases of the junction left unmatched. The CDR3 region is CASRGSGRGAKNIQYF. As DNA, the CDR3 is TGTGCCAGCAGAGGAAGCGGGAGAGGAGCCAAAAACATTCAGTACTTC.

This chain uses TRBV7-9 with TRBJ2-3; 9 bases map to TRBD2. The germline V gene has CDR1 SEHNR and CDR2 FQNEAQ (reference sequence). Trimming cost V 4 bases and J 3 bases; bases outside gene matches: 11. This CDR3 contains 17 residues. Here the CDR3 reads CASSSRLAERRTDTQYF. CDR3 DNA sequence: TGTGCCAGCAGCTCCCGACTAGCGGAGCGTAGGACAGATACGCAGTATTTT.

This clone was observed a handful of times. The V call is TRBV5-1, the J call TRBJ2-7; D might be TRBD2 (6 bases). V shed 0 bases and J shed 3 bases, with 10 bases lying between them. Germline CDR1 is SGHRS and CDR2 is YFSETQ. The CDR3 totals 14 residues. CDR3 sequence: CASSLVPGVYEQYF. DNA for the CDR3: TGCGCCAGCAGCTTGGTCCCGGGAGTCTACGAGCAGTACTTC.

The chain employs TRBV5-1 and TRBJ2-1; 8 nucleotides line up with TRBD1. The CDR3 sequence is 15 residues long. Germline V gives CDR1 SGHRS, CDR2 YFSETQ. J gave up 6 bases and V 5 bases, and 10 bases lay outside the gene matches. CDR3 region: CASSRTGTGVNEQFF. CDR3 DNA sequence: TGCGCCAGCAGTCGTACCGGGACAGGCGTCAATGAGCAGTTCTTC.

The gene calls are TRBV29-1 and TRBJ2-1, with 10 bases lining up with TRBD2. CDR1 is SQVTM and CDR2 is ANQGSEA in the germline V gene. This CDR3 is 14 amino acids long. V trimming: 3 bases; J trimming: 8 bases; junction bases outside the gene matches: 7. The CDR3 protein is CSVDLAGEVDEQFF. CDR3 nucleotide sequence: TGCAGCGTTGATCTAGCGGGAGAAGTGGATGAGCAGTTCTTC.

This clone has only a few counts. V gene TRBV19 combines with J gene TRBJ1-1; 8 nucleotides align to TRBD1. The V and J ends lost 7 bases and 1 base, in that order; junction bases with no gene match: 5. CDR1 LNHDA and CDR2 SQIVND come from the germline V gene (reference sequence). The CDR3 loop spans 14 amino acids. The CDR3 DNA reads as TGTGCCAGTAAACGCGACAGGGGGAACACTGAAGCTTTCTTT. This sequence encodes CASKRDRGNTEAFF.

The rearrangement uses TRBV18 and TRBJ2-5; 9 bases fit TRBD1. This CDR3 spans 14 amino acids. Germline CDR1 KGHSH, CDR2 LQKENI. V lost 4 bases to trimming and J lost 5 bases; unmatched junction nucleotides: 5. CDR3 sequence reads: CASSLQGAGETQYF. DNA of the CDR3: TGTGCCAGCTCACTACAGGGGGCCGGGGAGACCCAGTACTTC.

This clone was detected only a few times. This chain links TRBV13 with TRBJ1-6; TRBD1 matches 7 bases. Losses at the gene ends were 6 bases for V and 7 bases for J; bases not matched to a gene: 12. The germline V gene encodes CDR1 PRHDT and CDR2 FYEKMQ (reference sequence). The CDR3 covers 16 residues. CDR3 coding DNA: TGTGCCAGCAGGCCCCCAGGGGGAATGAGGAATTCACCCCTCCACTTT. Amino acid sequence: CASRPPGGMRNSPLHF. Looking up the rest from reference TRBV13 and TRBJ1-6 gives the full variable domain: AAGVIQSPRHLIKEKRETATLKCYPIPRHDTVYWYQQGPGQDPQFLISFYEKMQSDKGSIPDRFSAQQFSDYHSELNMSSLELGDSALYFCASRPPGGMRNSPLHFGNGTRLTVT.

The chain is built from TRBV19 and TRBJ2-1; the match to TRBD1 covers 8 bases. V lost 4 bases, J lost 4 bases, and 6 bases stayed unmatched. This CDR3 has 15 residues. In germline, CDR1 is LNHDA, CDR2 SQIVND (reference sequence). The CDR3 loop reads CASSSDRGGYNEQFF. Written as DNA, the CDR3 is TGTGCCAGTAGTAGCGACAGGGGTGGGTACAATGAGCAGTTCTTC.

The chain employs TRBV21-1 and TRBJ1-2. TRBV21-1 is designated a pseudogene. The CDR3 is 15 amino acids. In DNA, the CDR3 is TGTGCCAGCAGCAACAGGATAGAAGGAGGCTATGGCTACACCTTC. Its protein product is CASSNRIEGGYGYTF.

The V gene is TRBV9, the J gene TRBJ2-7, with TRBD2 matching 7 bases. The CDR3 extends over 14 amino acids. The V gene's germline CDR1 is SGDLS and CDR2 YYNGEE. The trim removed 1 base at V and 0 bases at J, leaving 1 base unmatched. CDR3 DNA sequence: TGTGCCAGCAGCGTAAGCGGGAACTCCTACGAGCAGTACTTC. Protein product: CASSVSGNSYEQYF.

Of note for this clone: The germline gene is not matched at one end of the junction; a read error may be the cause. The chain combines TRBV7-9 with TRBJ1-6; D is unclear. The CDR3 length is 14 residues. Per the germline V gene, CDR1 is SEHNR and CDR2 is FQNEAQ (reference sequence). This CDR3 is CSSSPGRGGSPLHF. The CDR3 bases are TGTTCCAGCAGCCCCGGTCGAGGTGGTTCACCCCTCCACTTT.

The chain combines TRBV4-1 with TRBJ2-7; possibly TRBD1 for D (6 bases). CDR3 size: 17 residues. Trimming took 3 bases from V and 2 from J, leaving 20 bases between them. Germline V lookup: CDR1 MGHRA, CDR2 YSYEKL. This CDR3 is CASSQGRVGAPPYEQYF. Here the CDR3 DNA reads TGCGCCAGCAGCCAGGGAAGGGTGGGGGCCCCCCCCTACGAGCAGTACTTC.